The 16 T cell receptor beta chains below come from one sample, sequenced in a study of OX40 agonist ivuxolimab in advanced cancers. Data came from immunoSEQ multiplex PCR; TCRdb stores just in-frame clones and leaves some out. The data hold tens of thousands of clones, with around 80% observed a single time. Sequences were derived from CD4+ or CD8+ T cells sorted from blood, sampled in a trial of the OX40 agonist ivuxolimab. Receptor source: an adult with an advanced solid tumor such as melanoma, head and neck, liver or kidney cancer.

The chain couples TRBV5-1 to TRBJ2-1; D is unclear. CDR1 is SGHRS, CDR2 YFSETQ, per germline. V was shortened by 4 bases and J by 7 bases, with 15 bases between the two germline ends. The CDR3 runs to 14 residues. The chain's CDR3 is CASSDQLGDNEQFF. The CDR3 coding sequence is TGCGCCAGCAGCGACCAGCTTGGGGATAATGAGCAGTTCTTC.

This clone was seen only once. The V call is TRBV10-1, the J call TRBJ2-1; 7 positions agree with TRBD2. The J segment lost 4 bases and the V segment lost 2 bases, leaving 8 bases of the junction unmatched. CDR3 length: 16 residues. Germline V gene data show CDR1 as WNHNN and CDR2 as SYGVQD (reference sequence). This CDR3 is CASSERAGVRYNEQFF. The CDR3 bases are TGCGCCAGCAGTGAGAGGGCGGGAGTACGATACAATGAGCAGTTCTTC.

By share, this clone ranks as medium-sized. In DNA, the CDR3 is TGTGCCAGCAGGAAACAGGGGTATTCACCCCTCCACTTT. Protein sequence: CASRKQGYSPLHF. This sequence joins TRBV6-5 and TRBJ1-6, with 7 bases fitting TRBD1. This CDR3 is 13 amino acids long. V shed 6 bases, J shed 8 bases, and the junction held 4 bases outside the gene matches. Germline V CDR1 and CDR2: MNHEY, SVGAGI.

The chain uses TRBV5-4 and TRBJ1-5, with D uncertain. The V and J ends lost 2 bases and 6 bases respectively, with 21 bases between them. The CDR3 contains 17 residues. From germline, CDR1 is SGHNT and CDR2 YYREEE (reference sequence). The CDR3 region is CASSFNSPIIYPQPQHF. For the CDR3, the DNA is TGTGCCAGCAGCTTTAATTCGCCCATAATTTACCCTCAGCCCCAGCATTTT.

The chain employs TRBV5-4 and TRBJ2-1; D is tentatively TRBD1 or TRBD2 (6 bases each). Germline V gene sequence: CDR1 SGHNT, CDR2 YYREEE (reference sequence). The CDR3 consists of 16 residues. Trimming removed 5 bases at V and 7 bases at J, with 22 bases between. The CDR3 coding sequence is TGTGCCAGCAGTGGTGGGGCGAGAGGGGGAGGTAATGAGCAGTTCTTC. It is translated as CASSGGARGGGNEQFF. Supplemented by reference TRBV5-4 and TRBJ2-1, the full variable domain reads ETGVTQSPTHLIKTRGQQVTLRCSSQSGHNTVSWYQQALGQGPQFIFQYYREEENGRGNFPPRFSGLQFPNYSSELNVNALELDDSALYLCASSGGARGGGNEQFFGPGTRLTVL.

CDR3 coding DNA: TGTGCCATCAGTGACCGGGACAGGTATCGGGAGCAGTTCTTC. Amino acid sequence: CAISDRDRYREQFF. This chain uses TRBV10-3 with TRBJ2-1; the match to TRBD1 covers 8 bases. With V trimmed by 3 bases and J by 10 bases, 8 bases remained unmatched. The germline V gene has CDR1 ENHRY and CDR2 SYGVKD. This CDR3 is 14 amino acids long.

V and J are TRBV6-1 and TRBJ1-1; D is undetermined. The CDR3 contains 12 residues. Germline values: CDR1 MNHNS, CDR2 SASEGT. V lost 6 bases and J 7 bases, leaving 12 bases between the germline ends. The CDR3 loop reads CASRDWDLEAFF. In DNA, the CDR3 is TGTGCCAGCAGGGACTGGGATCTTGAAGCTTTCTTT.

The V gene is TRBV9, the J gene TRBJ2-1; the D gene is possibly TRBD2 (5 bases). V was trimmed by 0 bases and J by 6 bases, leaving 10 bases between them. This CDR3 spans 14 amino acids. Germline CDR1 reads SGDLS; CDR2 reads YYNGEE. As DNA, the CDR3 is TGTGCCAGCAGCGTAGCCGGCCTAGCCAATGAGCAGTTCTTC. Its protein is CASSVAGLANEQFF.

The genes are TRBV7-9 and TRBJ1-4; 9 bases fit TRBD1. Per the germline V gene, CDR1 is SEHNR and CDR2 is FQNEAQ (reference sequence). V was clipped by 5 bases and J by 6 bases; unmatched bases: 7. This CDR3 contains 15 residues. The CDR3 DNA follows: TGTGCCAGCAGCCCCCCCGGGACAGGGCATGAAAAACTGTTTTTT. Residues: CASSPPGTGHEKLFF.

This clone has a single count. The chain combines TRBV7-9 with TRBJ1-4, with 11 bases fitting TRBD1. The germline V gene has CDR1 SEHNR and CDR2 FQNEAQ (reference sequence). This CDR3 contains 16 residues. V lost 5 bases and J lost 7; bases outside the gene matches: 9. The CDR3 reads CASSLSGTGGTEKLFF. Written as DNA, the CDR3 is TGTGCCAGCAGCCTGTCCGGGACAGGGGGAACTGAAAAACTGTTTTTT.

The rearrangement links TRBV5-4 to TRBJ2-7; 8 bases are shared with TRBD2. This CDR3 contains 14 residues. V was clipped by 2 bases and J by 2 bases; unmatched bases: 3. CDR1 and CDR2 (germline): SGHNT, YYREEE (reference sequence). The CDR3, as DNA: TGTGCCAGCAGCTTACAGCGGGGGACCTACGAGCAGTACTTC. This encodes CASSLQRGTYEQYF. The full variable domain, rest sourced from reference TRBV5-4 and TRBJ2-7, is ETGVTQSPTHLIKTRGQQVTLRCSSQSGHNTVSWYQQALGQGPQFIFQYYREEENGRGNFPPRFSGLQFPNYSSELNVNALELDDSALYLCASSLQRGTYEQYFGPGTRLTVT.

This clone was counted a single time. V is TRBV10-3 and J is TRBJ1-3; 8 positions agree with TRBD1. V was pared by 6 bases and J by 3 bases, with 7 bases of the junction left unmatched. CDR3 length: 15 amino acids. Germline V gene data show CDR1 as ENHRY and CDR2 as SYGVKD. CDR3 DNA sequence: TGTGCCATCAGCGCAGGGGGCGCTATTGGAAACACCATATATTTT. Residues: CAISAGGAIGNTIYF.

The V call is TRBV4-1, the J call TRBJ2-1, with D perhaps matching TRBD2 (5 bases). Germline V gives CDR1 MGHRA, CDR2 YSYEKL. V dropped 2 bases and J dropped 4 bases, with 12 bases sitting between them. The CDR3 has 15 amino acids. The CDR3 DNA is TGCGCCAGCAGCCAACTAGCTGGCCCTTACAATGAGCAGTTCTTC. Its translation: CASSQLAGPYNEQFF.

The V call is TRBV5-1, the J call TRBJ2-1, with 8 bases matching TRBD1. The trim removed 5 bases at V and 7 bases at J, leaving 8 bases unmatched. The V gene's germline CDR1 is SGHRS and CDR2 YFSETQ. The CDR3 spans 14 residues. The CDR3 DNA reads TGCGCCAGCAGTTCGACCAGGACAGGGAATGAGCAGTTCTTC. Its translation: CASSSTRTGNEQFF.

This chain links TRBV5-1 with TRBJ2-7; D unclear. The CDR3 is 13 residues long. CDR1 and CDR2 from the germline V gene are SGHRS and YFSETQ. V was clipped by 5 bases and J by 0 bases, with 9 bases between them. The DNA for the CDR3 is TGCGCCAGCAGTCCCGACTTCTCCTACGAGCAGTACTTC. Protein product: CASSPDFSYEQYF. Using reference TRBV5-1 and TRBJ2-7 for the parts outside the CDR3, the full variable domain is KAGVTQTPRYLIKTRGQQVTLSCSPISGHRSVSWYQQTPGQGLQFLFEYFSETQRNKGNFPGRFSGRQFSNSRSEMNVSTLELGDSALYLCASSPDFSYEQYFGPGTRLTVT.

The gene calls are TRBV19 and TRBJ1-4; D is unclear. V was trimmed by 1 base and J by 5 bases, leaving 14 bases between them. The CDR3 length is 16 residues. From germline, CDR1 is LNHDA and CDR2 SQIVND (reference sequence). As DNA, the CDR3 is TGTGCCAGTAGTATAGTCGCGACGGGCGAGAATGAAAAACTGTTTTTT. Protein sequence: CASSIVATGENEKLFF. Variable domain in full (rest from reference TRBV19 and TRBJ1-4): DGGITQSPKYLFRKEGQNVTLSCEQNLNHDAMYWYRQDPGQGLRLIYYSQIVNDFQKGDIAEGYSVSREKKESFPLTVTSAQKNPTAFYLCASSIVATGENEKLFFGSGTQLSVL.